This is a list of T cell receptor beta chains from one sample in a study of T-cell reconstitution after alpha-beta-depleted transplantation in children. TCRdb called the PCR reads again in MiXCR, with one record for every CDR3 protein. The sample yields 400,000 to 500,000 distinct CDR3 sequences, 9.5% to 13% seen once. The sample here was PBMCs from the stem cell graft donor, taken from the stem cell graft. These TCRs come from a human donor who donated a stem cell graft to a child with acute myeloid leukemia. Each CDR3 is given with its conserved first and last residue. A D gene is named only where the DNA matches it firmly. Size is omitted from some rows. Given values are once, few, many or a class for expanded clones.

TRBV18	TRBJ1-1	.	.	TGTGCCAGCTCACCGCCGAAGGGGATAGGCACTGAAGCTTTCTTT	CASSPPKGIGTEAFF
TRBV29-1	TRBJ1-5	few	.	TGCAGCGTTGTTGTGGGCCCCAATCAGCCCCAGCATTTT	CSVVVGPNQPQHF
TRBV7-9	TRBJ2-5	few	.	TGTGCCAGCACCATCGGGGCCCCCGGGACCCAGTACTTC	CASTIGAPGTQYF
TRBV29-1	TRBJ2-7	.	.	TGCAGCGTTGGGGAGGCCTACGAGCAGTACTTC	CSVGEAYEQYF
TRBV15	TRBJ2-2	few	TRBD1	TGTGCCACCAGCAGGGACAGGGGTTCCGGGGAGCTGTTTTTT	CATSRDRGSGELFF
TRBV7-3	TRBJ2-1	.	TRBD1	TGTGCCAGCAGCTTAACGGGACAGGCTTTTAATGAGCAGTTCTTC	CASSLTGQAFNEQFF
TRBV6-1	TRBJ2-7	.	.	TGTGCCAGTTTGAAGGCGGACTCCACCCTTCGGCAGTACTTC	CASLKADSTLRQYF
TRBV3-1	TRBJ1-1	few	TRBD1	TGTGCCAGCAGCCAAGTGGGGACAGGGCCGACCACTGAAGCTTTCTTT	CASSQVGTGPTTEAFF
TRBV4-1	TRBJ2-3	.	.	TGCGCCAGCAGCCAAGTTAGACAGCTCCTCACAGATACGCAGTATTTT	CASSQVRQLLTDTQYF
TRBV11-2	TRBJ1-2	.	.	TGTGCCAGCAGCTTAAACGACGGCTATGGCTACACCTTC	CASSLNDGYGYTF
TRBV4-1	TRBJ2-1	many	.	TGCGCCAGCAGCCGGTTGGTGGTTTGGCAGGGTAGGGATGAGCAGTTCTTC	CASSRLVVWQGRDEQFF
TRBV6-5	TRBJ1-3	few	.	TGTGCCAGCAGTTACGGACCTTTCGGTGGAAACACCATATATTTT	CASSYGPFGGNTIYF
TRBV7-9	TRBJ2-7	.	.	TGTGCCAGCAGCTTATCACCCATCCCCTCCTACGAGCAGTACTTC	CASSLSPIPSYEQYF
TRBV15	TRBJ2-5	.	.	TGTGCCACCAGCCCCGGCCGGGGGACCCAGTACTTC	CATSPGRGTQYF
TRBV11-2	TRBJ2-5	many	TRBD1	TGTGCCAGCAGCCTTGGACAGGGCATAGAGACCCAGTACTTC	CASSLGQGIETQYF
TRBV30	TRBJ2-3	.	.	TGTGCCTGGAGTTACAGGGCTGCAGATACGCAGTATTTT	CAWSYRAADTQYF
TRBV12-3/TRBV12-4	TRBJ1-5	many	TRBD1	TGTGCCAGTCGAGTAGGACAGGGTCCCCAGCATTTT	CASRVGQGPQHF
TRBV10-3	TRBJ1-1	many	TRBD1	TGTGCCATCATGGCTGGCGGGACAGGGGGCACTGAAGCTTTCTTT	CAIMAGGTGGTEAFF
TRBV6-5	TRBJ1-1	many	.	TGTGCCAGCAGTTACTCGCGGGGAAACACTGAAGCTTTCTTT	CASSYSRGNTEAFF
TRBV12-3/TRBV12-4	TRBJ2-5	few	.	TGTGCCAGCAGTTTATCGCGGCCCCAAGAGACCCAGTACTTC	CASSLSRPQETQYF
TRBV20-1	TRBJ2-7	.	TRBD2	TGCAGTGCCGAACGAAGGACTAGCGGGGTGGGAGAGCAGTACTTC	CSAERRTSGVGEQYF
TRBV7-8	TRBJ2-4	many	.	TGTGCCAGCAGCCCAGACGCGGGCAGCAGGGTTCAGTACTTC	CASSPDAGSRVQYF
TRBV12-3/TRBV12-4	TRBJ2-5	few	.	TGTGCCAGCAGTTTAGTGGTAGGGTCACGGCAAGAGACCCAGTACTTC	CASSLVVGSRQETQYF
TRBV9	TRBJ2-3	many	.	TGTGCCAGCAGCTACGGAGGGTCCACAGATACGCAGTATTTT	CASSYGGSTDTQYF
TRBV7-2	TRBJ1-6	.	.	TGTGCCAGCAGCTTAACCTCGGCAGCCTATAATTCACCCCTCCACTTT	CASSLTSAAYNSPLHF
TRBV12-3/TRBV12-4	TRBJ2-2	few	.	TGTGCCAGCAGCGCCTGGGGACCGAACACCGGGGAGCTGTTTTTT	CASSAWGPNTGELFF
TRBV3-1	TRBJ1-2	.	.	TGTGCCACCACCCAAGGGTTGACAAGCAACTATGGCTACACCTTC	CATTQGLTSNYGYTF
TRBV6-1	TRBJ2-1	.	.	TGTGCCAGCAGTGGACTACTCTACAATGAGCAGTTCTTC	CASSGLLYNEQFF
TRBV20-1	TRBJ2-3	.	TRBD2	TGCAGTGCTAGACGGGGGGGGGCGAAAGATACGCAGTATTTT	CSARRGGAKDTQYF
TRBV5-5	TRBJ2-3	many	TRBD2	TGTGCCAGCAGCCGAAGTCAGCGGGAGGCCACAGATACGCAGTATTTT	CASSRSQREATDTQYF
TRBV20-1	TRBJ1-1	.	TRBD1	TGCAGTGCTAGGACGACAGGGTTGGCTTTCTTT	CSARTTGLAFF
TRBV25-1	TRBJ2-2	few	TRBD1	TGTGCCAGCAGTGAACGCGACAGGGGTTCCGGGGAGCTGTTTTTT	CASSERDRGSGELFF
TRBV27	TRBJ2-5	many	TRBD2	TGTGCCAGCAGTTCCCTTATTGGCGGGGGGCCAGAGACCCAGTACTTC	CASSSLIGGGPETQYF
TRBV20-1	TRBJ2-1	many	TRBD2	TGCAGTGCTGAGATAGCGGGAGGCCAAGGGGAGCAGTTCTTC	CSAEIAGGQGEQFF
TRBV7-9	TRBJ2-5	.	TRBD1	TGTGCCAGCAGCTCACAGGGGAACCAAGAGACCCAGTACTTC	CASSSQGNQETQYF
TRBV20-1	TRBJ1-5	few	.	TGCAGTGCTATCCGACCCGATAGCAATCAGCCCCAGCATTTT	CSAIRPDSNQPQHF
TRBV2	TRBJ1-1	many	.	TGTGCCAGCAGTGTTCGGGACTTCGGAGGGACTGAAGCTTTCTTT	CASSVRDFGGTEAFF
TRBV5-6	TRBJ1-1	.	TRBD1	TGTGCCAGCAGCCCAAACAGACAGGGGAGAGCTTTCTTT	CASSPNRQGRAFF
TRBV20-1	TRBJ2-3	many	TRBD2	TGCAGTGCTATAGGGACTAGGACGACAGATACGCAGTATTTT	CSAIGTRTTDTQYF
TRBV3-1	TRBJ2-5	.	TRBD2	TGTGCCTCCACCCAACCAGCGCGGGGGCAAGAGACCCAGTACTTC	CASTQPARGQETQYF
TRBV6-1	TRBJ2-3	.	.	TGTGCCAGCAGTCAACTTGAGGATGTAGGTACGCAGTATTTT	CASSQLEDVGTQYF
TRBV29-1	TRBJ2-2	few	.	TGCAGCGCCGCGGGTCCTACCGGGAACACCGGGGAGCTGTTTTTT	CSAAGPTGNTGELFF
TRBV10-3	TRBJ2-1	.	TRBD1	TGTGCCATCAGCCGGGACAGAAAATACAATGAGCAGTTCTTC	CAISRDRKYNEQFF
TRBV9	TRBJ1-1	few	.	TGTGCCAGCAGCGTAGATCCGGCGGGGGCTGAAGCTTTCTTT	CASSVDPAGAEAFF
TRBV20-1	TRBJ2-3	few	TRBD2	TGCAGTGCTAGAGACCCAACTAGCGGGAGTGGAGATACGCAGTATTTT	CSARDPTSGSGDTQYF
TRBV7-9	TRBJ2-3	few	TRBD2	TGTGCCAGCAGCTTAAAACTAGCGGTGCTAGATACGCAGTATTTT	CASSLKLAVLDTQYF
TRBV4-1	TRBJ1-2	few	.	TGCGCCAGCAGCCAAGAGTGGGGCGGCGGCTACACCTTC	CASSQEWGGGYTF
TRBV29-1	TRBJ2-3	few	.	TGCAGCGTTGAAGAGACCGACCCCACAGATACGCAGTATTTT	CSVEETDPTDTQYF
TRBV12-3/TRBV12-4	TRBJ2-1	few	TRBD1	TGTGCCAGCGATAAGGACAGGGCAAATGAGCAGTTCTTC	CASDKDRANEQFF
TRBV25-1	TRBJ2-1	few	TRBD2	TGTGCCAGCAGTGAACCGGGTAGCGGGAGTAAAAATGAGCAGTTCTTC	CASSEPGSGSKNEQFF
TRBV20-1	TRBJ2-5	few	TRBD1	TGCAGTGCCGCGGACCGGGACAGCCAAGAGACCCAGTACTTC	CSAADRDSQETQYF
TRBV7-2	TRBJ2-5	.	.	TGTGCCAGCAGCTTAGTGTTCAGGGAAGAGACCCAGTACTTC	CASSLVFREETQYF
TRBV10-3	TRBJ1-1	.	TRBD1	TGTGCCATCAGGGAGACAGGGGAGGGCACTGAAGCTTTCTTT	CAIRETGEGTEAFF
TRBV10-3	TRBJ2-3	few	.	TGTGCCATTCAAAGTCCGGGGCTTGGAGCAGATACGCAGTATTTT	CAIQSPGLGADTQYF
TRBV20-1	TRBJ2-1	few	TRBD2	TGCAGTGCTATGGTAGCGGGACTGCACGTACGGAATGAGCAGTTCTTC	CSAMVAGLHVRNEQFF
TRBV10-3	TRBJ1-5	few	TRBD1	TGTGCCACAACAGGGGATAGCAATCAGCCCCAGCATTTT	CATTGDSNQPQHF